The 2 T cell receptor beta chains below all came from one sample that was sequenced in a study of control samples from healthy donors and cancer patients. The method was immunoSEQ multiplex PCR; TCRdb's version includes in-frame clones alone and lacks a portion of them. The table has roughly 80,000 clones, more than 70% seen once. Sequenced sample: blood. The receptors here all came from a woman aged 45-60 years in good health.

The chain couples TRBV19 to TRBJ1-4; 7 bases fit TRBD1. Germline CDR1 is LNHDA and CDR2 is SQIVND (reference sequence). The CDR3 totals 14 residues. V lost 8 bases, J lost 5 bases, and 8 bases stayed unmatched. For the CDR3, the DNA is TGTGCCAGTCAGACAGGGAGAGGAAATGAAAAACTGTTTTTT. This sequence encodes CASQTGRGNEKLFF.

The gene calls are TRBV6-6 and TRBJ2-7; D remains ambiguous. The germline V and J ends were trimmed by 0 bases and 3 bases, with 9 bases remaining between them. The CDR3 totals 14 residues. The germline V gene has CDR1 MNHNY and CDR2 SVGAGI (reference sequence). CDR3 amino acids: CASSYSAGNYEQYF. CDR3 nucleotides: TGTGCCAGCAGTTACTCTGCTGGGAACTACGAGCAGTACTTC.